This TCR beta chain comes out of a study of tumor and adjacent non-tumor tissue in lung cancer. This sample's RNA came from whole unsorted tissue. More than 3 cm separated this lung sample from the edge of the tumor. This CDR3 has 14 residues. Germline V gene data show CDR1 as MNHNS and CDR2 as SASEGT. V lost 6 bases, J lost 1 base, and 13 bases lay in between. TCRbeta libraries were built with three rounds of nested PCR, modified from ARM-PCR. TCRdb redid the calling of the multiplex PCR reads with MiXCR, one entry per CDR3 protein. Of more than 60,000 distinct CDR3 sequences listed, more than 75% are singletons.

The sample taken for sequencing was distant non-tumor lung tissue. The rearrangement links TRBV6-1 to TRBJ2-7, with D maybe TRBD1 (6 bases). The receptor was derived from a man aged 55 to 70 with non-small cell lung cancer. The CDR3 DNA reads TGTGCCAGCAGACTCGGACAGAGTTCCTACGAGCAGTACTTC. Translation gives CASRLGQSSYEQYF.